These T cell receptor beta chains were read from a single sample in a study of T cell changes during pregnancy in multiple sclerosis. Data came from immunoSEQ multiplex PCR; TCRdb stores just in-frame clones and leaves some out. This table holds 45,000 to 55,000 clones, roughly 90% found once. The sample in question was peripheral blood, obtained in the first trimester of pregnancy. These receptors all stem from a female donor in good health, enrolled as a control in a pregnancy study. The CDR3 runs from the conserved cysteine through the conserved F or W. D genes are given only for firm matches. Part of the rows lack a size; the others show once, few, many or a class for expanded clones.

TRBD2	TRBV6-4	NA	TRBJ2-3	CASSDGTSEADTQYF	TGTGCCAGCAGTGACGGGACTAGTGAGGCAGATACGCAGTATTTT
TRBD1	TRBV27	NA	TRBJ2-7	CASSSGQGRPYEQYF	TGTGCCAGCAGTTCCGGACAGGGGAGGCCCTACGAGCAGTACTTC
TRBD1	TRBV28	NA	TRBJ1-5	CASSLGQAGPQPQHF	TGTGCCAGCAGTTTGGGACAGGCGGGGCCTCAGCCCCAGCATTTT
TRBD1	TRBV29-1	few	TRBJ1-2	CSVEPNPTGGAYGYTF	TGCAGCGTTGAACCCAACCCGACAGGGGGCGCATATGGCTACACCTTC
NA	TRBV7-8	once	TRBJ1-1	CASSLGGLNTEAFF	TGTGCCAGCAGCTTAGGGGGCTTGAACACTGAAGCTTTCTTT
NA	TRBV7-3	NA	TRBJ2-2	CASSFHPSRNTGELFF	TGTGCCAGCAGTTTCCACCCGTCCAGGAACACCGGGGAGCTGTTTTTT
TRBD2	TRBV27	NA	TRBJ2-3	CASSRGLADTQYF	TGTGCCAGCAGCCGAGGACTAGCGGATACGCAGTATTTT
TRBD1	TRBV5-1	NA	TRBJ2-5	CASSPNTGAQETQYF	TGCGCCAGCAGCCCGAATACAGGGGCTCAAGAGACCCAGTACTTC
NA	TRBV30	once	TRBJ1-4	CAWAGDEKLFF	TGTGCCTGGGCAGGTGACGAAAAACTGTTTTTT
TRBD1	TRBV6-1	NA	TRBJ2-7	CASSAGQGGLDEQYF	TGTGCCAGCAGCGCGGGACAGGGGGGATTGGACGAGCAGTACTTC
TRBD1	TRBV30	NA	TRBJ2-7	CAWIQDRGSYEQYF	TGTGCCTGGATCCAGGACAGGGGTTCCTACGAGCAGTACTTC